This T cell receptor (beta chain) comes out of a study of T-cell reconstitution after alpha-beta-depleted transplantation in children. Molecular barcoding with unique molecular identifiers was used for the TCRbeta library. TCRdb reanalysed the PCR reads using MiXCR and keeps one entry per CDR3 protein. This sample carries around 600,000 distinct CDR3 sequences, more than 9% of them seen once, and the ten largest clones take about 4%. This clonotype has ten or more counts. At one boundary the junction diverges from the germline segment, which might be a read error. The CDR3 contains 14 residues. Germline CDR1 LGHNA, CDR2 YSLEER.

The rearrangement links TRBV4-3 to TRBJ2-1, with D possibly TRBD1 on 6 matching bases. The receptor comes from a human donor who donated a stem cell graft to a child with acute myeloid leukemia. The starting material was PBMCs from the stem cell graft donor, obtained from the stem cell graft. CDR3 protein: CASSRNTGYSEQFF. As DNA, the CDR3 is TGCGCCAGCAGCCGAAATACAGGGTACAGTGAGCAGTTCTTC.